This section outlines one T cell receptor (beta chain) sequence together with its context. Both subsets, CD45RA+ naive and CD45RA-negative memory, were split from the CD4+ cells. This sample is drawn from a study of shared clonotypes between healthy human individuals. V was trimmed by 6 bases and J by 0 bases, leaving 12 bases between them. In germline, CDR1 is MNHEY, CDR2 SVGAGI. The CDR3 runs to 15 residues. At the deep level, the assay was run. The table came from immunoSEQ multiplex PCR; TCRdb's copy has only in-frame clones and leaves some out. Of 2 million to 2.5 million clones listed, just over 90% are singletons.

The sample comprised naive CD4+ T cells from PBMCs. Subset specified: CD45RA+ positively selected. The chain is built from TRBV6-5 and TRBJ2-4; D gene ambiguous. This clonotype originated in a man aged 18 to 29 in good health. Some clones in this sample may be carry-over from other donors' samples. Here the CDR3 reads CASRQTTVAKNIQYF. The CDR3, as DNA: TGTGCCAGCAGGCAAACTACAGTAGCCAAAAACATTCAGTACTTC.